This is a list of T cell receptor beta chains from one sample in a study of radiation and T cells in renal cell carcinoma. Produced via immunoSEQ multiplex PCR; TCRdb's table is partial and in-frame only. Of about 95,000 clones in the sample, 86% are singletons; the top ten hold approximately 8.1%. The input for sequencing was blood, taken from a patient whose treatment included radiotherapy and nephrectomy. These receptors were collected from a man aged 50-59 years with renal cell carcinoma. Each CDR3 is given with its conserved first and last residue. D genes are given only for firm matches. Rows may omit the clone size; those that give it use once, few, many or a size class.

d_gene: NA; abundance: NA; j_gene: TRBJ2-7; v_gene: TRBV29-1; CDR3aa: CSVLGSEYEQYF; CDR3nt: TGCAGCGTATTAGGGTCCGAGTACGAGCAGTACTTC
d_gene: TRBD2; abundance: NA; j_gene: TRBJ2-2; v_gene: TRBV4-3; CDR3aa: CASSQEGAGASTGELFF; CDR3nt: TGCGCCAGCAGCCAAGAGGGAGCGGGGGCCTCCACCGGGGAGCTGTTTTTT
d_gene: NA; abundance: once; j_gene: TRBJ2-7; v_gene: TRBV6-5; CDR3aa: CASSFSSLSYEQYF; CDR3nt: TGTGCCAGCAGTTTCTCATCTCTATCCTACGAGCAGTACTTC
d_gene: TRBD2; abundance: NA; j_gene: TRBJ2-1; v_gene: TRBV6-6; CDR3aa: CASRAAGAGYNEQFF; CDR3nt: TGTGCCAGCAGAGCGGCGGGAGCTGGGTACAATGAGCAGTTCTTC
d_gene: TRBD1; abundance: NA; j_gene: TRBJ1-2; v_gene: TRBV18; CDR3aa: CASSPSIGTGGINYGYTF; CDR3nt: TGTGCCAGCTCACCATCGATTGGGACAGGGGGCATAAACTATGGCTACACCTTC
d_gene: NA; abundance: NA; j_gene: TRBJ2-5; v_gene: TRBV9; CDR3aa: CASSARGQHLPETQYF; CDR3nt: TGTGCCAGCAGCGCCCGAGGTCAACATCTCCCAGAGACCCAGTACTTC
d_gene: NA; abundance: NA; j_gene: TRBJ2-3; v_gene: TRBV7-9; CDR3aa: CASRPSSGYTDTQYF; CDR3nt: TGTGCCAGCAGACCCAGTAGCGGCTACACAGATACGCAGTATTTT
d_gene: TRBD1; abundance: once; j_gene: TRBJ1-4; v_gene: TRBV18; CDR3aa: CASSLKPSTGDGEKLFF; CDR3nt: TGTGCCAGCTCACTCAAACCCTCTACAGGGGATGGTGAAAAACTGTTTTTT
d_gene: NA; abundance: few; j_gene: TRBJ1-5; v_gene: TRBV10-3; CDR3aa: CAISESGSSYDNQPQHF; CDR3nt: TGTGCCATCAGTGAGTCGGGTAGTTCCTATGACAATCAGCCCCAGCATTTT
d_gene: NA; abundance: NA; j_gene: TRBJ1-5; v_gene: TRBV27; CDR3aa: CASTYPETRNQPQHF; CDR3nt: TGTGCCAGCACCTATCCTGAAACTCGCAATCAGCCCCAGCATTTT
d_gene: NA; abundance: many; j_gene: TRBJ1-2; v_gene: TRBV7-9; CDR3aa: CASSLAPGAGRYGYTF; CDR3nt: TGTGCCAGCAGCTTAGCGCCAGGGGCTGGGCGTTATGGCTACACCTTC
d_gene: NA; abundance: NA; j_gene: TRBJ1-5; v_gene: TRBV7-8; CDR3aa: CASSLLEAYQPQHF; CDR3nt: TGTGCCAGCAGCTTACTCGAAGCTTATCAGCCCCAGCATTTT
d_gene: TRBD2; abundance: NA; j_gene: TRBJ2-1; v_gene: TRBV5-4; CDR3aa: CASSPFGRDEQFF; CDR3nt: TGTGCCAGCAGCCCCTTCGGGAGGGATGAGCAGTTCTTC